This TCR beta chain was recorded in a study of PD-1 blockade in classical Hodgkin lymphoma (TCRdb year 2020). General notes on the study: Nivolumab dosing was 3 mg/kg intravenously every 2 weeks, continuing until either disease progression or unacceptable toxicity. A peripheral blood immune signature of response to PD-1 blockade in classical Hodgkin lymphoma was defined using TCR beta sequencing and CyTOF. Overall results and qualifications from the work: Baseline diversity similar to that of newly diagnosed patients was observed in trial patients achieving complete response, whereas significantly lower diversity was observed in partial responders and progressors. CD4+ but not CD8+ TCR diversity rose significantly by C4D1 (p=0.0027 vs p=0.16), most apparent in complete responders (p=0.02). Lower diversity was seen in patients whose nivolumab began less than 1 year after ASCT, and these patients were left out of later analyses so that immune reconstitution would not confound the results. The study was restricted to a single clinical trial cohort, and the causes of repertoire differences, possibly disease activity or prior therapy, were left undefined. Baseline TCR diversity was reported to be lower in newly diagnosed patients than in healthy donors, and even lower in relapsed/refractory patients.

Genomic DNA was isolated using the Qiagen DNeasy kit from unsorted PBMCs as well as from negatively selected CD4+ and CD8+ fractions. TCR beta CDR3 regions were amplified by immunoSEQ multiplex PCR using primers annealing to V and J segments. A synthetic immune receptor repertoire was used to minimize amplification bias, and any residual bias was removed computationally once sequencing was done. The authors' pipeline ran thus. Custom Python scripts were used to quantify repertoire diversity as the Shannon entropy index. Unsorted, CD4+ and CD8+ repertoires were examined separately, except in combined analyses, for which CD4+ and CD8+ sequences were merged in silico. A clone counted as expanded when the clone's frequency after treatment rose at least 2-fold relative to C1D1, and clones undetected at baseline were given a pseudocount of 0.5. Clones with 0 or 1 copy at C1D1 were classified as singleton clones, and clones with 2 or more copies were classified as non-singleton clones. Clones expanded in unsorted samples were labelled as CD4+, CD8+ or unknown by matching protein sequences in sorted samples from the same patient. Wilcoxon tests on paired samples were used to test diversity changes from C1D1 to C4D1. What TCRdb holds here is the immuneACCESS table cut down to in-frame rearrangements. Part of the clones is not present; checked against another copy, under half of the missing clones reflect an unresolved V gene, and the others are unexplained. D and trimming were read from the DNA, whereas the V and J calls and clone size are those reported in that table. The sample table shows approximately 39,000 clones, and 75% to 85% are seen once. The biggest ten clones account for roughly 9.2% of the sample.

The CDR3 measures 13 amino acids from cysteine to phenylalanine. Of the read, only the CDR3 DNA is kept; its 39 bases are in frame from base 1. CDR1 and CDR2 were assigned from the germline V gene as MDHEN and SYDVKM. V is cut by 6 bases and J by 3 bases, and the space between the germline ends is 9 bases. This clone occurred once. Its antigen remains undetermined. No much larger clone exists at a distance of one base, and base qualities are not known. Reading the label with the study, this specimen's time point is: cycle 4 day 1 (C4D1), after five to seven weeks of nivolumab. All trial patients had relapsed after autologous stem cell transplantation, with cohorts A, B and C differing in prior brentuximab vedotin exposure. The trial cohort included 55 to 65 patients with relapsed/refractory classical Hodgkin lymphoma, and each patient had a best overall response of complete response, partial response or progressive disease. In the multi-cohort phase II CheckMate 205 trial, trial patients received single-agent nivolumab. An independent review committee assessed best overall response by applying the 2007 International Working Group response criteria. Trial PBMCs were collected just before the start of nivolumab (C1D1) and during therapy at cycle 2 day 1 and cycle 4 day 1. Peripheral blood was collected in 8 mL Vacutainer Cell Preparation Tubes, from which PBMCs were isolated by centrifugation and then cryopreserved.

Source: peripheral blood mononuclear cells (PBMCs), taken before the fourth cycle of nivolumab. The TCR was taken from a human donor with classical Hodgkin lymphoma. Rearrangement joined TRBV28 to TRBJ2-1; the D gene is perhaps TRBD1, from 6 matching bases. The CDR3 region reads CASRRDNYNEQFF. The sequence in DNA is TGTGCCAGCAGACGGGACAACTACAATGAGCAGTTCTTC. Outside the CDR3, residues come from the reference TRBV28 and TRBJ2-1 proteins, so the full variable domain is: DVKVTQSSRYLVKRTGEKVFLECVQDMDHENMFWYRQDPGLGLRLIYFSYDVKMKEKGDIPEGYSVSREKKERFSLILESASTNQTSMYLCASRRDNYNEQFFGPGTRLTVL.